The rows below give T cell receptor beta chains drawn from one sample of a study of regulatory and conventional T cells in RAG deficiency. The data were produced by immunoSEQ multiplex PCR, yet TCRdb's version contains in-frame clones alone and is incomplete. The table includes 25,000 to 35,000 clones, about 96% detected once. This sample was shared with a second study, whose subject was regulatory T cells.

The source material was CD25- CD4+ T cells sorted from blood. The source is a human donor in good health. The CDR3 runs from the conserved cysteine through the conserved F or W. The D gene is left open where the match is weak. Not every row has a clone size; where given, it reads once, few, many or a size class.

.,TRBJ1-5,.,TRBV4-1,TGCGCCAGCAGCCAAGGGCTGGGGCTAAATCAGCCCCAGCATTTT,CASSQGLGLNQPQHF
TRBD1,TRBJ1-2,.,TRBV20-1,TGCAGTGCTATGGACAGGAATGGCTACACCTTC,CSAMDRNGYTF
TRBD1,TRBJ1-5,few,TRBV9,TGTGCCAGCAGCGCTGGGACAGGCAATCAGCCCCAGCATTTT,CASSAGTGNQPQHF
TRBD2,TRBJ2-2,.,TRBV9,TGTGCCAGCAGCGTAGCTTTCGGCGGGAGGAACACCGGGGAGCTGTTTTTT,CASSVAFGGRNTGELFF
TRBD1,TRBJ1-6,.,TRBV10-1,TGCGCCAGCAGTGCCTCCTCAGGGACAGCGAGCTCACCCCTCCACTTT,CASSASSGTASSPLHF
TRBD2,TRBJ2-1,.,TRBV6-5,TGTGCCAGCAGTTACTCGACAGCGGGGGGGCGTGAGCAGTTCTTC,CASSYSTAGGREQFF
TRBD1,TRBJ2-1,.,TRBV7-9,TGTGCCAGCAGCTTAGGGGACAGGGGTTACAATGAGCAGTTCTTC,CASSLGDRGYNEQFF
.,TRBJ1-5,.,TRBV6-1,TGTGCCAGCAGTGGGCCGTCGAATAGCAATCAGCCCCAGCATTTT,CASSGPSNSNQPQHF
TRBD1,TRBJ1-2,.,TRBV7-9,TGTGCCAGCAGCTACCCCCGGGACAGGGACTATGGCTACACCTTC,CASSYPRDRDYGYTF
.,TRBJ1-1,.,TRBV5-6,TGTGCCAGCAGCAGGGGGGGGCATCTAGTCACTGAAGCTTTCTTT,CASSRGGHLVTEAFF
.,TRBJ2-5,.,TRBV6-5,TGTGCCAGCAGGTCAATAGAGACCCAGTACTTC,CASRSIETQYF
.,TRBJ1-1,.,TRBV2,TGTGCCAGCAATCGGGAGGAGAGCACTGAAGCTTTCTTT,CASNREESTEAFF
.,TRBJ2-1,.,TRBV7-9,TGTGCCAGCAGCTTAGCGTTCGGGGAGCAGTTCTTC,CASSLAFGEQFF
.,TRBJ1-3,.,TRBV19,TGTGCCAGTACACCGCGACGGGGGGCATCTGGAAACACCATATATTTT,CASTPRRGASGNTIYF
.,TRBJ2-7,once,TRBV5-1,TGCGCCAGCAGCTTGGAACAGGGACGGTACGAGCAGTACTTC,CASSLEQGRYEQYF
TRBD2,TRBJ2-1,.,TRBV7-9,TGTGCCAGCAGCTTAGCGCAAGTAATCCTAGCGGGAGAGTCTGAGCAGTTCTTC,CASSLAQVILAGESEQFF
.,TRBJ1-1,.,TRBV15,TGTGCCACCAGGTCAGAGAACCGGGGGGGTGAAGCTTTCTTT,CATRSENRGGEAFF
TRBD2,TRBJ2-1,once,TRBV6-6,TGTGCCAGCAATTTAGCGGGAGGACCCTACAATGAGCAGTTCTTC,CASNLAGGPYNEQFF
TRBD2,TRBJ2-2,.,TRBV29-1,TGCAGCGTTCGGCAGCGGGGGAGCACCGGGGAGCTGTTTTTT,CSVRQRGSTGELFF
TRBD1,TRBJ2-2,.,TRBV9,TGTGCCAGCAGCGACCGGGACAGGGGGCGCCGGAACACCGGGGAGCTGTTTTTT,CASSDRDRGRRNTGELFF
TRBD1,TRBJ1-6,.,TRBV7-9,TGTGCCAGCAGCTTAACAGGGGACGGACGAAATTCACCCCTCCACTTT,CASSLTGDGRNSPLHF
TRBD1,TRBJ2-1,few,TRBV6-1,TGTGCCAGCCAACGGGACAGGGACTTCAATGAGCAGTTCTTC,CASQRDRDFNEQFF
.,TRBJ2-1,once,TRBV19,TGTGCCAGTACCCCGGGACTCTCGGTTTCGGGAAAGGATGAGCAGTTCTTC,CASTPGLSVSGKDEQFF
TRBD2,TRBJ2-5,.,TRBV4-1,TGCGCCAGCACCCGGGGGCGGGGGGCGGAGACCCAGTACTTC,CASTRGRGAETQYF
.,TRBJ1-1,.,TRBV7-6,TGTGCCAGCAGCTTAGGCGAGGCGGGTACTGAAGCTTTCTTT,CASSLGEAGTEAFF
.,TRBJ1-3,.,TRBV29-1,TGCAGCGTTGCTCTCTCTGGAAACACCATATATTTT,CSVALSGNTIYF
TRBD1,TRBJ2-1,.,TRBV4-1,TGCGCCAGCAGCCAAGAGGACAGGAACTACAATGAGCAGTTCTTC,CASSQEDRNYNEQFF
.,TRBJ2-1,.,TRBV5-5,TGTGCCAGCAGCTTAGGGGGGGGCCTCTACAATGAGCAGTTCTTC,CASSLGGGLYNEQFF
.,TRBJ1-1,.,TRBV6-5,TGTGCCAGCAGGTCAGGGGCCATGAACACTGAAGCTTTCTTT,CASRSGAMNTEAFF
.,TRBJ2-6,.,TRBV27,TGTGCCAGCAGCCCTACCGACAAGTCTGGGGCCAACGTCCTGACTTTC,CASSPTDKSGANVLTF
.,TRBJ2-3,.,TRBV27,TGTGCCAGCAGTCCCGGCAGGGGATTTTCTAGCACAGATACGCAGTATTTT,CASSPGRGFSSTDTQYF
TRBD2,TRBJ2-7,.,TRBV6-5,TGTGCCAGCAGATTCAGCGGGATTCCATACGAGCAGTACTTC,CASRFSGIPYEQYF